This T cell receptor (beta chain) comes out of a study of blood T cell repertoires in COVID-19. Background on the study: Nucleic acid was either cDNA or gDNA, and it came from T cells, B-cell-depleted T cells, or PBMCs.

This CDR3 spans 14 amino acids. Germline-derived CDR1 and CDR2 are SGHRS and YFSETQ. V lost 0 bases and J lost 1, with 8 bases in between. In the authors' methods: Reference gene primer amplification in the assay estimated nucleated cell counts. Repertoires were generated with immunoSEQ multiplex PCR, while TCRdb's copy carries only in-frame clones and drops some. The V and J calls and the clone size are those of that table, but D and trimming were determined from the DNA. The data hold 150,000 or so clones, with roughly 93% observed a single time. This TCR derives from a man between 18 and 29 years old with acute or convalescent COVID-19. The sample was peripheral blood. The chain uses TRBV5-1 and TRBJ2-7; D is uncertain. CDR3 in DNA: TGCGCCAGCAGCTTGGATGCAGGATCCTACGAGCAGTACTTC. This gives the protein CASSLDAGSYEQYF.